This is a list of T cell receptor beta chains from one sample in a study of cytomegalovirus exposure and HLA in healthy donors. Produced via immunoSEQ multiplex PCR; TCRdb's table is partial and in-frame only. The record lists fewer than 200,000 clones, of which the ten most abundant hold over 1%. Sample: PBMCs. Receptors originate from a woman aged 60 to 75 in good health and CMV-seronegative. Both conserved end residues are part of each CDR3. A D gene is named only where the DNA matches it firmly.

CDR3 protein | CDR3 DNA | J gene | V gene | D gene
CASSLQGLGTEAFF | TGCGCCAGCAGCTTGCAGGGCTTGGGGACTGAAGCTTTCTTT | TRBJ1-1 | TRBV5-1 | .
CASSLGQGSYNEQFF | TGCGCCAGCAGCTTGGGACAGGGCTCCTACAATGAGCAGTTCTTC | TRBJ2-1 | TRBV5-1 | TRBD1
CASSMVRQGSTEAFF | TGTGCCAGCAGCATGGTTAGACAGGGGAGCACTGAAGCTTTCTTT | TRBJ1-1 | TRBV7-9 | TRBD1
CASSPSTATNEKLFF | TGTGCCAGCAGCCCCTCAACAGCAACTAATGAAAAACTGTTTTTT | TRBJ1-4 | TRBV4-2 | .
CASSVGGNPNTEAFF | TGTGCCAGCAGCGTAGGCGGGAACCCTAACACTGAAGCTTTCTTT | TRBJ1-1 | TRBV9 | .
CASSPGGGDTGELFF | TGTGCCAGCAGCCCGGGGGGGGGCGACACCGGGGAGCTGTTTTTT | TRBJ2-2 | TRBV11-3 | TRBD2
CASSLAGTDNSPLHF | TGTGCCAGCAGCTTGGCCGGGACAGATAATTCACCCCTCCACTTT | TRBJ1-6 | TRBV7-9 | TRBD1
CASVGTGEAFF | TGTGCCAGCGTTGGGACAGGGGAAGCTTTCTTT | TRBJ1-1 | TRBV6-6 | TRBD1
CASSQQTGGFFGYTF | TGTGCCAGCAGCCAACAGACAGGGGGCTTTTTTGGCTACACCTTC | TRBJ1-2 | TRBV4-2 | TRBD1
CAFLGRGTGELFF | TGTGCCTTCCTTGGGAGGGGGACCGGGGAGCTGTTTTTT | TRBJ2-2 | TRBV7-9 | .
CASSPSSGEDEKLFF | TGTGCCAGCTCACCATCATCGGGGGAGGATGAAAAACTGTTTTTT | TRBJ1-4 | TRBV18 | .
CASSEQVTNQPQHF | TGTGCCAGCAGTGAACAGGTCACCAATCAGCCCCAGCATTTT | TRBJ1-5 | TRBV2 | .
CASSRQLRANVLTF | TGTGCCAGCAGCCGACAGTTAAGGGCCAACGTCCTGACTTTC | TRBJ2-6 | TRBV14 | .
CASSESGPSASTDTQYF | TGCGCCAGCAGTGAGTCGGGGCCTAGCGCCAGCACAGATACGCAGTATTTT | TRBJ2-3 | TRBV10-1 | .
CASSRPKGQGPGNTIYF | TGTGCCAGCAGTCGACCGAAGGGACAGGGGCCTGGAAACACCATATATTTT | TRBJ1-3 | TRBV7-2 | TRBD1
CASSTPGVSSYNSPLHF | TGCGCCAGCAGCACCCCAGGGGTTAGCTCCTATAATTCACCCCTCCACTTT | TRBJ1-6 | TRBV5-1 | .
CASSVGSSGYTF | TGTGCCAGCAGCGTAGGTTCTTCTGGCTACACCTTC | TRBJ1-2 | TRBV9 | .
CASSLMGTSGNNEQFF | TGTGCCAGCAGCTTAATGGGGACTAGCGGCAACAATGAGCAGTTCTTC | TRBJ2-1 | TRBV7-3 | TRBD2
CGTEGDQETQYF | TGTGGGACTGAAGGAGACCAAGAGACCCAGTACTTC | TRBJ2-5 | TRBV28 | .
CASSPSGGETQYF | TGTGCCAGCAGCCCCAGCGGGGGGGAGACCCAGTACTTC | TRBJ2-5 | TRBV5-4 | TRBD2
CASSQERGTGNTIYF | TGCGCCAGCAGCCAAGAGAGGGGGACTGGAAACACCATATATTTT | TRBJ1-3 | TRBV4-3 | .
CASSRRLALADTQYF | TGTGCCAGCAGCAGAAGACTAGCGTTAGCAGATACGCAGTATTTT | TRBJ2-3 | TRBV7-8 | TRBD2
CASSFPPNRHTNYGYTF | TGTGCCAGCAGCTTCCCCCCCAACAGGCATACTAACTATGGCTACACCTTC | TRBJ1-2 | TRBV5-4 | .
CAGRRAGGGYTF | TGTGCCGGCAGACGGGCGGGGGGTGGCTACACCTTC | TRBJ1-2 | TRBV7-9 | .
CASSLGGPRDEQYF | TGTGCCAGCAGCTTGGGAGGGCCACGGGACGAGCAGTACTTC | TRBJ2-7 | TRBV5-6 | .
CASSFGTSGASQETQYF | TGTGCCAGCAGCTTTGGGACTAGCGGGGCTTCCCAAGAGACCCAGTACTTC | TRBJ2-5 | TRBV5-6 | TRBD2
CASSVGLATSSSYNEQFF | TGTGCCAGCAGCGTAGGGCTAGCGACCTCTAGCTCCTACAATGAGCAGTTCTTC | TRBJ2-1 | TRBV9 | .
CASSRGLAGSLSYEQYF | TGTGCCAGCAGCCGCGGACTAGCGGGGAGTTTATCCTACGAGCAGTACTTC | TRBJ2-7 | TRBV5-4 | TRBD2
CASSRSGANYGYTF | TGTGCCAGCAGCCGAAGCGGTGCTAACTATGGCTACACCTTC | TRBJ1-2 | TRBV13 | .
CASSPPAGDDEQFF | TGTGCCAGCAGCCCACCGGCGGGAGATGATGAGCAGTTCTTC | TRBJ2-1 | TRBV9 | TRBD2
CASSFRDRDFEAFF | TGTGCCAGCAGCTTCCGGGACAGGGATTTTGAAGCTTTCTTT | TRBJ1-1 | TRBV9 | TRBD1
CASSQKGQGYEQYF | TGTGCCAGCAGCCAAAAGGGACAGGGGTACGAGCAGTACTTC | TRBJ2-7 | TRBV7-9 | TRBD1
CASSLTDRPYEQYF | TGTGCCAGCAGCTTAACGGACAGGCCCTACGAGCAGTACTTC | TRBJ2-7 | TRBV7-9 | TRBD1
CASSFGQGGYGYTF | TGTGCCAGCAGCTTTGGACAGGGTGGCTATGGCTACACCTTC | TRBJ1-2 | TRBV7-2 | TRBD1
CASSFSGGDTQYF | TGTGCCAGCAGCTTTTCGGGTGGAGATACGCAGTATTTT | TRBJ2-3 | TRBV5-4 | .
CASSSLAGLPNEQYF | TGTGCCAGCAGCTCTCTAGCGGGGTTGCCAAACGAGCAGTACTTC | TRBJ2-7 | TRBV7-9 | TRBD2
CASSYLAGVTTDTQYF | TGTGCCAGCAGCTATCTAGCGGGAGTAACCACAGATACGCAGTATTTT | TRBJ2-3 | TRBV7-2 | TRBD2
CAISEYIHANYGYTF | TGTGCCATCAGTGAGTACATACACGCTAACTATGGCTACACCTTC | TRBJ1-2 | TRBV10-3 | .
CASSAGTGGSYEQYF | TGTGCCAGCAGCGCCGGGACAGGGGGCTCCTACGAGCAGTACTTC | TRBJ2-7 | TRBV7-6 | TRBD1
CASSLTGWTEAFF | TGTGCCAGCAGCTTGACAGGGTGGACTGAAGCTTTCTTT | TRBJ1-1 | TRBV9 | TRBD1
CASSWGGNQPQHF | TGTGCCAGCAGCTGGGGGGGCAATCAGCCCCAGCATTTT | TRBJ1-5 | TRBV7-3 | .
CASTPGRGMGSPLHF | TGTGCCAGCACCCCCGGGAGGGGGATGGGTTCACCCCTCCACTTT | TRBJ1-6 | TRBV5-6 | .
CASSLRRGSREKLFF | TGTGCCAGCAGTTTAAGGCGGGGATCCCGCGAAAAACTGTTTTTT | TRBJ1-4 | TRBV28 | .
CSVEVGQGIRANTGELFF | TGCAGCGTTGAAGTGGGGCAGGGAATTCGCGCGAACACCGGGGAGCTGTTTTTT | TRBJ2-2 | TRBV29-1 | .
CASSLHPGQGFFSYNEQFF | TGTGCCAGCAGCCTCCACCCGGGACAGGGGTTTTTCTCCTACAATGAGCAGTTCTTC | TRBJ2-1 | TRBV7-9 | TRBD1
CASSLVGGAANSPLHF | TGTGCCAGCAGCCTTGTCGGAGGGGCGGCAAATTCACCCCTCCACTTT | TRBJ1-6 | TRBV7-3 | .
CASNKVGWTGGRGLYGYTF | TGTGCCAGCAATAAGGTGGGGTGGACAGGGGGGAGGGGGCTATATGGCTACACCTTC | TRBJ1-2 | TRBV14 | TRBD1
CASSQLGAWETQYF | TGTGCCAGCAGCCAATTGGGGGCCTGGGAGACCCAGTACTTC | TRBJ2-5 | TRBV5-4 | .
CASSQGAGWGYTF | TGTGCCAGCAGCCAAGGGGCAGGGTGGGGCTACACCTTC | TRBJ1-2 | TRBV4-2 | .